These T cell receptor beta chains were read from a single sample in a study of T cell responses to AZD1222 COVID-19 vaccine. The table came from immunoSEQ multiplex PCR; TCRdb's copy has only in-frame clones and leaves some out. The sample shows some 150,000 clones, approximately 89% of them seen only once. Sequencing used peripheral blood, obtained 28 days after the second AZD1222 dose. Every receptor here comes from an adult who received the AZD1222 COVID-19 vaccine. Both conserved end residues are part of each CDR3. Fields, in order: clone size, V gene, J gene, D gene, CDR3 DNA, CDR3 protein. The D gene is left open where the match is weak. The size field is filled for only some rows; it gives once, few, many or a size class.

>NA|TRBV3-1/TRBV3-2|TRBJ1-1|TRBD1
TGTGCCAGCAGCCAAGGAGACAGGGGGCGCGACGGCACTGAAGCTTTCTTT
CASSQGDRGRDGTEAFF
>NA|TRBV6-2/TRBV6-3|TRBJ2-1|TRBD1
TGTGCCAGCAGTTACGGACAGGGGGAAATGGATGAGCAGTTCTTC
CASSYGQGEMDEQFF
>NA|TRBV6-4|TRBJ1-2|TRBD1
TGTGCCAGCAGGGACGGACAGGCAGAAGGCTACACCTTC
CASRDGQAEGYTF
>NA|TRBV18|TRBJ1-1|NA
TGTGCCAGCTCACACCCTACAGGCCCCGGGGAAGAGATGAACACTGAAGCTTTCTTT
CASSHPTGPGEEMNTEAFF
>NA|TRBV28|TRBJ1-3|NA
TGTGCCAGCAGTTCCACTGGGGTACAGTACCCCTCTGGAAACACCATATATTTT
CASSSTGVQYPSGNTIYF
>NA|TRBV6-2/TRBV6-3|TRBJ1-1|TRBD1
TGTGCCAGCAGTTACGGGACAGGGCGAAATCTGATGTACACTGAAGCTTTCTTT
CASSYGTGRNLMYTEAFF
>NA|TRBV12-5|TRBJ2-7|NA
TGTGCTAGTGGCGTCTGCCGGGTAATCCGGTTGACATACGAGCAGTACTTC
CASGVCRVIRLTYEQYF
>NA|TRBV6-2/TRBV6-3|TRBJ1-2|NA
TGTGCCAGCAGTTACGTGACCGTACCCAACTATGGCTACACCTTC
CASSYVTVPNYGYTF
>NA|TRBV7-9|TRBJ2-1|NA
TGTGCCAGCAGCACCCTACCGACAGCTGAGCAGTTCTTC
CASSTLPTAEQFF
>NA|TRBV5-1|TRBJ2-3|NA
TGCGCCAGCAGCTTGGAGGGAGTAGGTTGGGATACGCAGTATTTT
CASSLEGVGWDTQYF
>few|TRBV6-6|TRBJ1-1|NA
TGTGCCAGCAGTTACAGCAGCGGTGGCAACACTGAAGCTTTCTTT
CASSYSSGGNTEAFF
>few|TRBV7-3|TRBJ2-1|NA
TGTGCCAGCAGCCCGATCGGGGTCCAAAGCTCCTACAATGAGCAGTTCTTC
CASSPIGVQSSYNEQFF
>NA|TRBV29-1|TRBJ2-3|NA
TGCAGCGTTGATTTCGGTGTTCAGTTAAGGACGCAGTATTTT
CSVDFGVQLRTQYF
>once|TRBV9|TRBJ2-2|NA
TGTGCCAGCAGCCTCTCTCTAGAAACCGGGGAGCTGTTTTTT
CASSLSLETGELFF
>NA|TRBV5-3|TRBJ1-1|NA
TGTGCCAGATCGAACCGGGGGGACACTGAAGCTTTCTTT
CARSNRGDTEAFF
>NA|TRBV27|TRBJ2-1|NA
TGTGCCAGCCACGATGACGGGTCCTCCTACAATGAGCAGTTCTTC
CASHDDGSSYNEQFF
>NA|TRBV5-4|TRBJ1-5|NA
TGTGCCAGCAGCACCGGTGGGGATAGCAATCAGCCCCAGCATTTT
CASSTGGDSNQPQHF
>NA|TRBV11-1|TRBJ2-3|TRBD1
TGTGCCAGCAGCTCAAACAGGGGGCAGGCAGATACGCAGTATTTT
CASSSNRGQADTQYF
>few|TRBV5-6|TRBJ1-5|NA
TGTGCCAGCAGCTTGTTTCGGAGCGGCATGATGAGCAATCAGCCCCAGCATTTT
CASSLFRSGMMSNQPQHF
>NA|TRBV19|TRBJ1-2|NA
TGTGCCAGCGGAGGGGAAAAGGGCTATGGCTACACCTTC
CASGGEKGYGYTF
>NA|TRBV11-3|TRBJ2-4|TRBD1
TGTGCCAGCAGCCCACAGGGGTCCGCGGGTCAAAACATTCAGTACTTC
CASSPQGSAGQNIQYF
>NA|TRBV7-3|TRBJ2-2|NA
TGTGCCAGCAGCCATGCAGGGGGGTCGACCGGGGAGCTGTTTTTT
CASSHAGGSTGELFF
>NA|TRBV6-5|TRBJ2-3|NA
TGTGCCAGCAGCGTACTCAGGAGCACAGATACGCAGTATTTT
CASSVLRSTDTQYF
>NA|TRBV6-5|TRBJ2-7|NA
TGTGCCAGCACGCAGGGAGGAGGCTACGAGCAGTACTTC
CASTQGGGYEQYF
>NA|TRBV7-2|TRBJ1-6|TRBD1
TGTGCCAGCAGCTTAGGGGGACAGGGTATGAATTCACCCCTCCACTTT
CASSLGGQGMNSPLHF
>NA|TRBV6-2/TRBV6-3|TRBJ1-1|NA
TGTGCCAGCAGCTTCACTCCGGGACGGTTGAACACTGAAGCTTTCTTT
CASSFTPGRLNTEAFF
>NA|TRBV27|TRBJ2-7|NA
TGTGCCAGCAGTTTAAGGAACAACTACGAGCAGTACTTC
CASSLRNNYEQYF
>NA|TRBV19|TRBJ2-5|NA
TGTGCCAGTAGCATACAGGGAGGGGGAGAGACCCAGTACTTC
CASSIQGGGETQYF
>once|TRBV27|TRBJ2-3|NA
TGTGCCAGCAGCAGAGACAGCCCCAGCACAGATACGCAGTATTTT
CASSRDSPSTDTQYF
>once|TRBV5-6|TRBJ1-3|NA
TGTGCCAGCAGCTTGGGAGGGAGCTCTGGAAACACCATATATTTT
CASSLGGSSGNTIYF
>NA|TRBV7-9|TRBJ2-5|NA
TGTGCCAGCAGCTTAGGTTACGGGACACGATCCCAAGAGACCCAGTACTTC
CASSLGYGTRSQETQYF
>NA|TRBV4-2|TRBJ2-7|TRBD2
TGTGCCAGCAGCCAAGAAGAGTTAGGACTAGCGGAAACCTACGAGCAGTACTTC
CASSQEELGLAETYEQYF